One sample yielded the 12 T cell receptor beta chains listed below, sequenced in a study of CD8+ T cells in alopecia areata. It was cDNA, reverse transcribed from extracted RNA, that served as the sequencing template. Repertoires were generated with immunoSEQ multiplex PCR, while TCRdb's copy carries only in-frame clones and drops some. The sample includes about 190,000 clones, 60% to 70% of them seen just once. The treatment: oral pan-JAK inhibitor, 5-10 mg twice daily. Here the sequenced sample was CD4+ T cells sorted from blood, taken at week 4, from a patient treated with tofacitinib. These receptors all stem from a human donor with alopecia areata.

Written as DNA, the CDR3 is TGTGCCAGCAGCTTAGCGGGGACAGGGATTAGGGAGACCCAGTACTTC. Translating gives CASSLAGTGIRETQYF. This chain uses TRBV7-6 with TRBJ2-5; TRBD1 agrees at 9 bases. This CDR3 has 16 residues. CDR1 is SGHVS, CDR2 FNYEAQ, per germline. With 0 bases clipped from V and 5 bases from J, the junction kept 7 bases outside the gene matches. The full variable domain, completed using reference TRBV7-6 and TRBJ2-5, is GAGVSQSPRYKVTKRGQDVALRCDPISGHVSLYWYRQALGQGPEFLTYFNYEAQQDKSGLPNDRFSAERPEGSISTLTIQRTEQRDSAMYRCASSLAGTGIRETQYFGPGTRLLVL.

The chain joins TRBV11-2 to TRBJ2-3, with 10 bases lining up with TRBD1. Germline V gene lookup returns CDR1 SGHAT and CDR2 FQNNGV. The CDR3 has 17 residues. Unmatched junction bases numbered 8, after V lost 1 base and J lost 4 bases. The CDR3 loop reads CASSLVAGTGVPDTQYF. In DNA form, the CDR3 reads TGTGCCAGCAGCTTAGTAGCCGGGACAGGGGTTCCAGATACGCAGTATTTT.

Details on this clone: Other DNA sequences of this sample code for an identical CDR3. This chain links TRBV9 with TRBJ2-6; D is undetermined. V was cut by 0 bases and J by 1 base, with 5 bases left in between. Germline CDR1 SGDLS, CDR2 YYNGEE. The CDR3 sequence is 15 residues long. Here the CDR3 DNA reads TGTGCCAGCAGCGTAGTAGGGTCTGGGGCCAACGTCCTGACTTTC. Protein: CASSVVGSGANVLTF.

This chain links TRBV2 with TRBJ2-5, with D tentatively TRBD1 (6 bases). The CDR3 runs 14 residues. V was trimmed by 5 bases and J by 3 bases, leaving 13 bases between them. The germline V gene encodes CDR1 SNHLY and CDR2 FYNNEI. Here the CDR3 DNA reads TGTGCCAGCAGTACAGTGGGGGCGGAAGAGACCCAGTACTTC. As protein: CASSTVGAEETQYF.

This chain connects TRBV6-5 to TRBJ2-7, with 9 positions matching TRBD1. CDR3 length: 13 residues. Germline assignment: CDR1 MNHEY and CDR2 SVGAGI. J lost 6 bases, V lost 6 bases, and 6 bases had no gene match. CDR3 sequence: CASRLQGAGEQYF. In DNA form, the CDR3 reads TGTGCCAGCAGATTACAGGGGGCCGGCGAGCAGTACTTC.

This clone was picked up one time. The CDR3 reads CAWAQDSTDTQYF. CDR3 sequence (DNA): TGTGCCTGGGCGCAGGATAGCACAGATACGCAGTATTTT. V gene TRBV30 combines with J gene TRBJ2-3, with no clear D. V was pared by 5 bases and J by 0 bases, with 9 bases between. Germline CDR1 and CDR2: GTSNPN and SVGIG (reference sequence). The CDR3 is made up of 13 amino acids. Combining the CDR3 with reference TRBV30 and TRBJ2-3 gives the whole variable domain SQTIHQWPATLVQPVGSPLSLECTVEGTSNPNLYWYRQAAGRGLQLLFYSVGIGQISSEVPQNLSASRPQDRQFILSSKKLLLSDSGFYLCAWAQDSTDTQYFGPGTRLTVL.

A few counts support this clone. The genes are TRBV19 and TRBJ2-2; D gene unclear. Deletions cut 6 bases from V and 1 base from J, with 9 bases between. This CDR3 is built from 14 residues. Germline V CDR1 and CDR2: LNHDA, SQIVND (reference sequence). CDR3 sequence (DNA): TGTGCCAGTAGCCGAACGCTGAACACCGGGGAGCTGTTTTTT. Translation: CASSRTLNTGELFF.

The V gene is TRBV29-1, the J gene TRBJ1-1, with D perhaps matching TRBD1 (6 bases). Per germline, CDR1 SQVTM and CDR2 ANQGSEA. V was shortened by 7 bases and J by 4 bases, with 13 bases between the two germline ends. The CDR3 sequence is 12 residues long. The CDR3, as DNA: TGCAGCGGAACAGGGCCCAGCACTGAAGCTTTCTTT. Protein: CSGTGPSTEAFF. Full variable domain (outside the CDR3, taken from reference TRBV29-1 and TRBJ1-1): SAVISQKPSRDICQRGTSLTIQCQVDSQVTMMFWYRQQPGQSLTLIATANQGSEATYESGFVIDKFPISRPNLTFSTLTVSNMSPEDSSIYLCSGTGPSTEAFFGQGTRLTVV.

This clone was seen a few times. This chain joins TRBV27 and TRBJ2-3; 7 bases are a match to TRBD1. Unmatched junction bases numbered 9, after V lost 5 bases and J lost 7 bases. CDR3 size: 14 residues. Germline V gene lookup returns CDR1 MNHEY and CDR2 SMNVEV (reference sequence). The chain's CDR3 is CASSPPDREYTQYF. CDR3 nucleotides: TGTGCCAGCAGTCCACCCGACAGGGAATATACGCAGTATTTT.

This sequence joins TRBV29-1 and TRBJ2-7; 7 bases align to TRBD1. The V segment lost 4 bases and the J segment 3 bases; nucleotides outside the gene matches: 9. Looked up from germline, CDR1 is SQVTM and CDR2 is ANQGSEA. The CDR3 sequence is 14 residues long. The CDR3 region is CSVAHGQVGYEQYF. DNA of the CDR3: TGCAGCGTTGCCCACGGACAGGTGGGCTACGAGCAGTACTTC.

This chain uses TRBV30 with TRBJ1-2; D gene uncertain. V was cut by 0 bases and J by 7 bases, with 12 bases left in between. The V gene's germline CDR1 is GTSNPN and CDR2 SVGIG (reference sequence). The CDR3 totals 13 residues. CDR3 in amino acids: CAWSVGRLGGYTF. In DNA form, the CDR3 reads TGTGCCTGGAGTGTTGGGCGCTTAGGTGGCTACACCTTC.

About this clone: This CDR3 is also generated by other DNA sequences in the sample. The chain employs TRBV30 and TRBJ1-3; no clear D. Germline V gene lookup returns CDR1 GTSNPN and CDR2 SVGIG (reference sequence). V was shortened by 4 bases and J by 2 bases, with 6 bases between the two germline ends. The CDR3 spans 12 residues. For the CDR3, the DNA is TGTGCCTGGACCAGGCCTGGAAACACCATATATTTT. This encodes CAWTRPGNTIYF.